The next 26 T cell receptor beta chains were all read from a single sample in a study of vaccination and CD4 T cells after COVID-19. Treatment of the sample: approximately nine-day PBMC culture with coronavirus spike peptide pools or control peptides (ViraFEST assay). The assay that was used to sequence DNA from cultured CD4+ T cells was the Oncomine TCR Beta short-read assay. MiXCR, run by TCRdb on the PCR reads, gives a single entry per CDR3 protein. Of more than 9,000 distinct CDR3 sequences in the sample, 55% to 65% were seen once. Their antigens are not known. The specimen was CD4+ T cells from blood, cultured in vitro. These receptor sequences come from a human donor who had recovered from COVID-19.

The rearrangement joins TRBV19 to TRBJ1-5; 7 bases are a match to TRBD1. The CDR3 has 17 residues. Germline CDR1 and CDR2: LNHDA and SQIVND (reference sequence). With 6 bases clipped from V and 3 bases from J, the junction kept 14 bases outside the gene matches. The CDR3 sequence is CASREGLLQGTNQPQHF. CDR3 DNA: TGTGCCAGTAGGGAGGGCCTTTTACAGGGGACCAATCAGCCCCAGCATTTT.

This clonotype was found a few times. This chain joins TRBV7-2 and TRBJ2-3; 13 bases are shared with TRBD2. Germline CDR1 is SGHTA and CDR2 is FQGNSA. The CDR3 runs to 18 residues. Losses at the gene ends were 1 base for V and 5 bases for J; bases not matched to a gene: 9. The CDR3 nucleotides are TGTGCCAGCAGCTTAGGGACTAGCGGGAGAGGGGGAGGAGATACGCAGTATTTT. Translated: CASSLGTSGRGGGDTQYF.

This sequence joins TRBV6-1 and TRBJ2-5; weak D call: TRBD2 (5 bases). Germline assignment: CDR1 MNHNS and CDR2 SASEGT. This CDR3 spans 13 amino acids. The V end lost 5 bases, the J end lost 3 bases, and 10 bases lay between the germline ends. In DNA, the CDR3 is TGTGCCAGCAGTATGGACTGGGAAGAGACCCAGTACTTC. Protein product: CASSMDWEETQYF.

The rearrangement joins TRBV20-1 to TRBJ1-2; D not resolved. Trimming cost V 3 bases and J 4 bases, with 15 bases left between them. Germline V gene lookup returns CDR1 DFQATT and CDR2 SNEGSKA (reference sequence). This CDR3 is 14 amino acids long. The CDR3 nucleotides read TGCAGTGCTAGTGTGGGAGTCGGTGGCTATGGCTACACCTTC. Protein sequence: CSASVGVGGYGYTF.

V and J are TRBV6-1 and TRBJ2-1; D may be TRBD2 (5 bases). The J call may be incorrect, as the DNA end agrees better with TRBJ2-7. Germline CDR1 is MNHNS and CDR2 is SASEGT. This CDR3 has 13 residues. CDR3 protein: CASSHEGNYEQYF. CDR3 nucleotide sequence: TGTGCCAGCAGCCACGAGGGCAACTACGAGCAGTACTTC.

The V gene is TRBV6-1, the J gene TRBJ1-5; TRBD1 matches at 9 bases. V was clipped by 6 bases and J by 0 bases; unmatched bases: 12. The germline CDR1 and CDR2 sequences are MNHNS and SASEGT. This CDR3 is built from 18 residues. The CDR3 is CASSRGQGLRLSNQPQHF. CDR3 DNA sequence: TGTGCCAGCAGCAGGGGACAGGGATTGAGGCTTAGCAATCAGCCCCAGCATTTT.

In this sample, this clonotype turned up a few times. The rearrangement joins TRBV28 to TRBJ1-2; TRBD1 is a possible D gene (6 bases). Trimming took 1 base from V and 8 from J, leaving 11 bases between them. Germline V gene sequence: CDR1 MDHEN, CDR2 SYDVKM. This CDR3 contains 13 residues. CDR3 DNA sequence: TGTGCCAGCAGTTTATCCGGGGGGGGCGGCTACACCTTC. Protein: CASSLSGGGGYTF.

V is TRBV7-6 and J is TRBJ2-3; the D gene is possibly TRBD2 (6 bases). The ends were cut back, 1 base at V and 6 bases at J, with 11 bases in the middle. Germline V CDR1 and CDR2: SGHVS, FNYEAQ. This CDR3 comprises 14 residues. The CDR3 DNA reads as TGTGCCAGCAGCTTAGGAGCTAGCGTTGATACGCAGTATTTT. This codes for CASSLGASVDTQYF.

This rearrangement joins TRBV11-2 to TRBJ1-1; 10 bases line up with TRBD1. After removal of 5 bases from V and 5 bases from J, the junction contained 8 bases not matched to a gene. Germline V gene data show CDR1 as SGHAT and CDR2 as FQNNGV. This CDR3 has 15 residues. CDR3 protein: CASSPWTGGSTEAFF. DNA for the CDR3: TGTGCCAGCAGCCCGTGGACAGGGGGGAGTACTGAAGCTTTCTTT.

J is TRBJ2-7 and V is TRBV10-1; TRBD1 matches 11 bases. Germline assignment: CDR1 WNHNN and CDR2 SYGVQD (reference sequence). J lost 6 bases, V lost 0 bases, and 1 base had no gene match. The CDR3 has 14 residues. CDR3: CASSESGTGGEQYF. CDR3 nucleotide sequence: TGCGCCAGCAGTGAGTCGGGGACAGGGGGCGAGCAGTACTTC.

The genes are TRBV2 and TRBJ1-5, with a weak D call TRBD1 (5 bases). Looked up from germline, CDR1 is SNHLY and CDR2 is FYNNEI. V was clipped by 8 bases and J by 1 base, with 9 bases between them. This CDR3 region has 13 residues. The CDR3 sequence is CASGTQSNQPQHF. CDR3 bases: TGTGCCAGCGGGACCCAAAGCAATCAGCCCCAGCATTTT.

In DNA form, the CDR3 reads TGTGCCAGCAGCTTACTACGGACAGGGGAAAGCTATGGCTACACCTTC. Residues: CASSLLRTGESYGYTF. V gene TRBV5-4 combines with J gene TRBJ1-2, with TRBD1 matching 9 bases. The length of the CDR3 is 16 residues. The J segment lost 4 bases and the V segment lost 2 bases, leaving 9 bases of the junction unmatched. The germline gives CDR1 SGHNT, CDR2 YYREEE (reference sequence).

This chain uses TRBV28 with TRBJ1-1, with 7 bases matching TRBD1. This CDR3 region has 14 residues. V shed 6 bases, J shed 1 base, and the junction held 5 bases outside the gene matches. CDR1 is MDHEN and CDR2 is SYDVKM in the germline V gene. As DNA, the CDR3 is TGTGCCAGCAGACAGGGGTCGGAGAACACTGAAGCTTTCTTT. Translated: CASRQGSENTEAFF.

The V call is TRBV19, the J call TRBJ2-5; TRBD2 is a possible D gene (6 bases). The germline V and J ends were trimmed by 5 bases and 7 bases, with 20 bases remaining between them. Per germline, CDR1 LNHDA and CDR2 SQIVND (reference sequence). The CDR3 sequence is 15 residues long. CDR3: CASSPNVGGTATQYF. In nucleotides, the CDR3 is TGTGCCAGTAGTCCAAACGTGGGGGGAACGGCGACCCAGTACTTC.

The rearrangement uses TRBV6-1 and TRBJ2-3, with TRBD2 identical over 7 bases. Germline values: CDR1 MNHNS, CDR2 SASEGT. V gave up 1 base and J gave up 2 bases; unmatched junction bases: 6. This CDR3 comprises 16 residues. CDR3 sequence: CASSEGLAEITDTQYF. CDR3 nucleotides: TGTGCCAGCAGTGAAGGGCTAGCGGAGATCACAGATACGCAGTATTTT.

V usage is TRBV7-6 and J usage is TRBJ2-1; D perhaps matches TRBD2 (6 bases). V lost 7 bases and J lost 10, with 23 bases in between. The germline V gene encodes CDR1 SGHVS and CDR2 FNYEAQ. The CDR3 runs to 15 residues. CDR3 nucleotide sequence: TGTGCCAGCACGCAGCCGGGACTGGGGTCCGGGGAGCAGTTCTTC. Amino acids: CASTQPGLGSGEQFF.

The chain has TRBV20-1 and TRBJ2-5; the D is unclear. The germline gives CDR1 DFQATT, CDR2 SNEGSKA (reference sequence). CDR3 length: 11 amino acids. Trimming left V 3 bases short and J 5 bases short, with 7 bases between. CDR3 nucleotide sequence: TGCAGTGCTAGGGCTTTGGAGACCCAGTACTTC. Residues: CSARALETQYF.

The chain links TRBV19 to TRBJ1-5; TRBD1 matches at 9 bases. The CDR3 is made up of 14 amino acids. With V trimmed by 2 bases and J by 7 bases, 3 bases remained unmatched. Germline V gene sequence: CDR1 LNHDA, CDR2 SQIVND (reference sequence). The CDR3 bases are TGTGCCAGTAGTATAACCACAGGGGGCCAGCCCCAGCATTTT. It specifies CASSITTGGQPQHF.

The chain is built from TRBV11-2 and TRBJ2-5; no clear D gene. Deletions cut 5 bases from V and 2 bases from J, with 6 bases between. This CDR3 region has 12 residues. Germline loops: CDR1 SGHAT, CDR2 FQNNGV. CDR3 sequence: CASSLNQETQYF. The CDR3 coding sequence is TGTGCCAGCAGCCTGAATCAAGAGACCCAGTACTTC.

This clonotype showed up just a few times. The J gene is TRBJ2-3, the V gene TRBV7-8; 11 nucleotides match TRBD2. Germline V gives CDR1 SGHVS, CDR2 FQNEAQ. The CDR3 length is 15 residues. Unmatched junction bases numbered 2, after V lost 6 bases and J lost 0 bases. CDR3 bases: TGTGCCAGCAGTCTAGCGGGGGGTAGCACAGATACGCAGTATTTT. It specifies CASSLAGGSTDTQYF. The full variable domain, with the rest looked up from reference TRBV7-8 and TRBJ2-3, is GAGVSQSPRYKVAKRGQDVALRCDPISGHVSLFWYQQALGQGPEFLTYFQNEAQLDKSGLPSDRFFAERPEGSVSTLKIQRTQQEDSAVYLCASSLAGGSTDTQYFGPGTRLTVL.

This chain connects TRBV7-2 to TRBJ2-1; D remains ambiguous. Germline assignment: CDR1 SGHTA and CDR2 FQGNSA. Between the trimmed V and J ends, which lost 2 bases and 6 bases, there was a span of 11 bases. CDR3 length equals 14 residues. The CDR3 sequence is CASSLMALGNEQFF. The CDR3 DNA sequence: TGTGCCAGCAGCTTAATGGCCCTGGGCAATGAGCAGTTCTTC. The full variable domain, in which reference TRBV7-2 and TRBJ2-1 provide the parts outside the CDR3, is GAGVSQSPSNKVTEKGKDVELRCDPISGHTALYWYRQSLGQGLEFLIYFQGNSAPDKSGLPSDRFSAERTGGSVSTLTIQRTQQEDSAVYLCASSLMALGNEQFFGPGTRLTVL.

The chain recombines TRBV7-8 with TRBJ1-5; D not certain. Germline lookup yields CDR1 SGHVS and CDR2 FQNEAQ. The CDR3 is 18 residues long. V lost 3 bases, J lost 5 bases, and 23 bases lay in between. CDR3 nucleotide sequence: TGTGCCAGCAGCTTCTACGGAATTAGTTCGAGAAAGGATCAGCCCCAGCATTTT. This codes for CASSFYGISSRKDQPQHF.

The chain uses TRBV6-1 and TRBJ2-1; D gene ambiguous. CDR1 is MNHNS, CDR2 SASEGT, per germline. The CDR3 contains 11 residues. The V and J ends lost 4 bases and 9 bases respectively, with 7 bases between them. This chain's CDR3 is CASSADGEQFF. The CDR3 DNA is TGTGCCAGCAGTGCAGACGGTGAGCAGTTCTTC.

This chain connects TRBV6-5 to TRBJ2-3; possible D gene TRBD2, 5 bases. Germline V gene sequence: CDR1 MNHEY, CDR2 SVGAGI. The CDR3 has 14 residues. V lost 0 bases and J lost 1, with 5 bases in between. The CDR3 region has the DNA TGTGCCAGCAGTTACTCTAGCGGCACAGATACGCAGTATTTT. This codes for CASSYSSGTDTQYF.

The chain is built from TRBV15 and TRBJ2-7; 10 positions match TRBD2. CDR1 LNHNV and CDR2 YYDKDF come from the germline V gene (reference sequence). With 1 base clipped from V and 6 bases from J, the junction kept 6 bases outside the gene matches. The CDR3 sequence is 15 residues long. The CDR3 region is CATSRAVSGRTEQYF. CDR3 DNA: TGTGCCACCAGCAGAGCGGTTAGCGGGAGGACCGAGCAGTACTTC.

The gene calls are TRBV11-2 and TRBJ2-3, with D perhaps being TRBD1 or TRBD2 (5 bases each). The CDR3 totals 12 residues. Looked up from germline, CDR1 is SGHAT and CDR2 is FQNNGV. The germline V and J ends were trimmed by 6 bases and 4 bases, with 8 bases remaining between them. CDR3 region: CASSLGADTQYF. In DNA form, the CDR3 reads TGTGCCAGCAGTCTGGGGGCAGATACGCAGTATTTT.